This passage covers 18 T cell receptor beta chains from one sample sequenced in a study of T cell responses to AZD1222 COVID-19 vaccine. Repertoires were generated with immunoSEQ multiplex PCR, while TCRdb's copy carries only in-frame clones and drops some. The sample includes more than 150,000 clones, 92% of them seen just once. Sample: peripheral blood, taken 28 days after the second AZD1222 dose. The receptor set was obtained from an adult who received the AZD1222 COVID-19 vaccine.

The chain employs TRBV6-6 and TRBJ1-5; D not resolved. The CDR3 totals 13 residues. Deletions cut 5 bases from V and 3 bases from J, with 8 bases between. Germline V lookup: CDR1 MNHNY, CDR2 SVGAGI (reference sequence). The CDR3 nucleotides are TGTGCCAGCAGTCTAGGGTCCAATCAGCCCCAGCATTTT. It is translated as CASSLGSNQPQHF.

This sequence joins TRBV28 and TRBJ1-4; no clear D. The CDR3 is 15 residues long. Germline V gene lookup returns CDR1 MDHEN and CDR2 SYDVKM. V was shortened by 4 bases and J by 8 bases, with 17 bases between the two germline ends. DNA of the CDR3: TGTGCCAGCAGTTACGGGCGGCGCGGTGGAGAAAAACTGTTTTTT. This encodes CASSYGRRGGEKLFF. The full variable domain, its missing parts supplied by reference TRBV28 and TRBJ1-4, is DVKVTQSSRYLVKRTGEKVFLECVQDMDHENMFWYRQDPGLGLRLIYFSYDVKMKEKGDIPEGYSVSREKKERFSLILESASTNQTSMYLCASSYGRRGGEKLFFGSGTQLSVL.

This chain links TRBV6-5 with TRBJ2-1; TRBD1 might be the D (6 bases). The germline V and J ends were trimmed by 10 bases and 8 bases, with 21 bases remaining between them. This CDR3 has 14 amino acids. The germline V gene has CDR1 MNHEY and CDR2 SVGAGI. The CDR3 sequence is CATKFYTGSDEQFF. The CDR3 nucleotides read TGTGCCACCAAATTTTATACAGGGTCCGATGAGCAGTTCTTC.

This chain uses TRBV14 with TRBJ2-7, with 14 bases aligning to TRBD2. Germline-derived CDR1 and CDR2 are SGHDN and FVKESK. With 4 bases clipped from V and 10 bases from J, the junction kept 9 bases outside the gene matches. The CDR3 has 15 amino acids. The CDR3 loop is CASSPRGTSGGLQYF. In DNA, the CDR3 is TGTGCCAGCAGCCCTCGGGGGACTAGCGGGGGCCTACAGTACTTC.

The chain is built from TRBV7-9 and TRBJ1-1; TRBD1 matches at 9 bases. This CDR3 comprises 16 residues. The junction had 11 bases not matched to a gene; V was cut back by 6 bases and J by 3 bases. CDR1 and CDR2 from the germline V gene are SEHNR and FQNEAQ (reference sequence). The CDR3 DNA follows: TGTGCCAGCAGTCCAGGGACAGGGCTTCTGGACACTGAAGCTTTCTTT. Translating gives CASSPGTGLLDTEAFF.

The chain couples TRBV29-1 to TRBJ1-2; a weak D match, TRBD1 (6 bases). The length of the CDR3 is 14 residues. Germline V CDR1 and CDR2: SQVTM, ANQGSEA. V dropped 7 bases and J dropped 5 bases, with 20 bases sitting between them. The CDR3 bases are TGCAGCGCGGACAGCCCAAGCTCGTTATATGGCTACACCTTC. Its translation is CSADSPSSLYGYTF.

To note about this clone: This specimen includes other DNA sequences encoding the same CDR3. This chain joins TRBV14 and TRBJ1-2; no reliable D call. The CDR3 has 12 amino acids. The V end was cut by 1 base, the J end by 4 bases, with 4 bases between. CDR1 and CDR2 from the germline V gene are SGHDN and FVKESK. The CDR3 DNA is TGTGCCAGCAGCCAAGCGGGCTATGGCTACACCTTC. This translates into CASSQAGYGYTF.

This clone was seen once. The V call is TRBV12-5, the J call TRBJ2-7; D could derive from TRBD1 or TRBD2 (5 bases each). The length of the CDR3 is 14 residues. Trimming pared 2 bases from V and 6 bases from J, leaving 14 bases between. CDR1 and CDR2 from the germline V gene are LGHNT and FRNRAP. CDR3 sequence (DNA): TGTGCTAGTGGTTTGATCCCCCCGGGGCGCGAGCAGTACTTC. Protein sequence: CASGLIPPGREQYF.

This clone is labeled medium-sized. The gene calls are TRBV7-2 and TRBJ2-7, with D perhaps TRBD2 (6 bases). Trimming stripped 5 bases from V and 4 bases from J, with 18 bases between. The germline V gene has CDR1 SGHTA and CDR2 FQGNSA. The CDR3 loop spans 15 amino acids. The CDR3 region has the DNA TGTGCCAGCAGCCCTACCCCTAGCGCTTATTACGAGCAGTACTTC. This translates into CASSPTPSAYYEQYF.

The J gene is TRBJ2-1, the V gene TRBV5-4; 9 bases agree with TRBD2. Per germline, CDR1 SGHNT and CDR2 YYREEE (reference sequence). Trimming removed 2 bases from V and 4 bases from J; junction bases left unmatched: 4. CDR3 size: 15 residues. The DNA for the CDR3 is TGTGCCAGCAGCTTAGGCGGGGGGGCTTACAATGAGCAGTTCTTC. Protein product: CASSLGGGAYNEQFF.

This clone was counted a single time. The gene calls are TRBV7-2 and TRBJ2-1; D may be TRBD1 or TRBD2 (6 bases each). The CDR3 is 16 residues long. V was shortened by 1 base and J by 7 bases, with 17 bases between the two germline ends. The germline V gene has CDR1 SGHTA and CDR2 FQGNSA. CDR3 in amino acids: CASSLGEGGPLNEQFF. For the CDR3, the DNA is TGTGCCAGCAGCTTAGGTGAGGGGGGCCCCCTGAATGAGCAGTTCTTC.

The V call is TRBV6-6, the J call TRBJ2-7; D is undetermined. CDR1 and CDR2 from the germline V gene are MNHNY and SVGAGI (reference sequence). There are 15 residues in the CDR3. The V end lost 0 bases, the J end lost 2 bases, and 11 bases lay between the germline ends. CDR3 in DNA: TGTGCCAGCAGTTACTCTCCTGGGGTGGCCTACGAGCAGTACTTC. Translation: CASSYSPGVAYEQYF.

In this sample, this clone turned up once. The chain joins TRBV10-3 to TRBJ2-7, with no clear D. CDR1 is ENHRY, CDR2 SYGVKD, per germline. This CDR3 is 12 amino acids long. V gave up 3 bases and J gave up 3 bases, with 6 bases separating them. The CDR3 DNA sequence: TGTGCCATCAGTGATCAAGACTACGAGCAGTACTTC. As protein: CAISDQDYEQYF.

The chain links TRBV6-5 to TRBJ1-6; D ambiguous. V shed 0 bases and J shed 5 bases, with 8 bases lying between them. CDR3 length: 15 residues. From germline, CDR1 is MNHEY and CDR2 SVGAGI. CDR3: CASSYSKGNNSPLHF. The CDR3 region has the DNA TGTGCCAGCAGTTACTCGAAAGGGAATAATTCACCCCTCCACTTT.

V and J are TRBV3-1 (or the pseudogene TRBV3-2) and TRBJ1-6; 8 bases map to TRBD1. V was clipped by 4 bases and J by 7 bases; unmatched bases: 3. Germline loops: CDR1 LGHDT, CDR2 YNNKEL (reference sequence). The CDR3 loop spans 14 amino acids. The CDR3 sequence is CASSRGQGNSPLHF. The CDR3 nucleotides read TGTGCCAGCAGCCGTGGACAGGGAAATTCACCCCTCCACTTT.

V is TRBV11-3 and J is TRBJ2-7; 14 positions agree with TRBD2. CDR1 and CDR2 (germline): SGHNT, YENEEA. The CDR3 loop spans 18 amino acids. The V segment lost 4 bases and the J segment 3 bases; nucleotides outside the gene matches: 11. The CDR3 DNA reads TGTGCCAGCAGCTCCCCTGAAACGGGACTAGCGGGAGACTACGAGCAGTACTTC. Encoded protein: CASSSPETGLAGDYEQYF.

This chain's CDR3 is CAWSVVRTSVLDSPLHF. Here the CDR3 DNA reads TGTGCCTGGAGTGTAGTACGGACCTCGGTGTTGGATTCACCCCTCCACTTT. The V and J genes are TRBV30 and TRBJ1-6; D unresolved. CDR3 length: 17 residues. The germline V gene has CDR1 GTSNPN and CDR2 SVGIG (reference sequence). V dropped 0 bases and J dropped 8 bases, with 20 bases sitting between them.

The chain joins TRBV5-8 to TRBJ2-3; D is unclear. CDR1 SGHTS and CDR2 YDEGEE come from the germline V gene. CDR3 length: 14 amino acids. Trimming took off 0 bases at V and 8 bases at J, with 13 bases between the two ends. The CDR3 sequence is CASSLEEILGTQYF. CDR3 in DNA: TGTGCCAGCAGCTTGGAGGAAATTCTGGGTACGCAGTATTTT.